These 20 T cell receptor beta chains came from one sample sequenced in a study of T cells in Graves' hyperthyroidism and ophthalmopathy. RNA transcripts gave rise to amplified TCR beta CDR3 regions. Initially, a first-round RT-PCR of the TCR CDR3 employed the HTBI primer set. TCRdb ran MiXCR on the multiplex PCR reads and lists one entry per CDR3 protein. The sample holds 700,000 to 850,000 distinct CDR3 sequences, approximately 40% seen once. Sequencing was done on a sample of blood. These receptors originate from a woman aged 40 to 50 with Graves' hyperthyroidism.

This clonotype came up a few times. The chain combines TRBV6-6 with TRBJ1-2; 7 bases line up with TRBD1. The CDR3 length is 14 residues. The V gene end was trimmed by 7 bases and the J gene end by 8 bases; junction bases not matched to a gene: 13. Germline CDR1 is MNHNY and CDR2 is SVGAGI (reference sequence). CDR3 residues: CASIVGGGGQGYTF. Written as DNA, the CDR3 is TGTGCCAGCATCGTAGGGGGCGGGGGGCAGGGCTACACCTTC.

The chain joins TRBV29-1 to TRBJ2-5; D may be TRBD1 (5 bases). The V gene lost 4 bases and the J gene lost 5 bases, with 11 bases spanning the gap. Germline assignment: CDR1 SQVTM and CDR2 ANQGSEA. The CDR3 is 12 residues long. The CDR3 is CSVVRTMETQYF. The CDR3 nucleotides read TGCAGCGTTGTAAGGACAATGGAGACCCAGTACTTC.

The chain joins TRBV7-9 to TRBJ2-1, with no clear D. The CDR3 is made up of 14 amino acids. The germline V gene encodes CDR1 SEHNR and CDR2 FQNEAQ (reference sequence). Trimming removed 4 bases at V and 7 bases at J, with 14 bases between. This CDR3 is CASSSPRDGNEQFF. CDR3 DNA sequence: TGTGCCAGCAGCTCCCCACGTGACGGGAATGAGCAGTTCTTC. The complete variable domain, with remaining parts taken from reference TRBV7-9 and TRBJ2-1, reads DTGVSQNPRHKITKRGQNVTFRCDPISEHNRLYWYRQTLGQGPEFLTYFQNEAQLEKSRLLSDRFSAERPKGSFSTLEIQRTEQGDSAMYLCASSSPRDGNEQFFGPGTRLTVL.

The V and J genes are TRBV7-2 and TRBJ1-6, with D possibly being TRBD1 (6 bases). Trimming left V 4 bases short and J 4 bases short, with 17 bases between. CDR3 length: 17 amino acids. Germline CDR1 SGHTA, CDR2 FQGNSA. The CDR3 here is CASSSNRGGTYNSPLHF. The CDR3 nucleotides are TGTGCCAGCAGCTCAAACAGAGGGGGGACATATAATTCACCCCTCCACTTT.

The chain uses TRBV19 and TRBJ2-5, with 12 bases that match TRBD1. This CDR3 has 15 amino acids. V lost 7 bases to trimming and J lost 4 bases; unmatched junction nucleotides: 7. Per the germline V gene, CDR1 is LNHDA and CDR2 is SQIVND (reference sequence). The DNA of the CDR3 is TGTGCCAGTACCCTCGGGACAGGGGGCGGAGAGACCCAGTACTTC. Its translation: CASTLGTGGGETQYF.

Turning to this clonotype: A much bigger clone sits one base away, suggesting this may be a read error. The CDR3 is CASSLGDGSSSYEQYF. CDR3 bases: TGTGCCAGCAGCTTAGGGGACGGATCGAGCTCCTACGAGCAGTACTTC. The V gene is TRBV11-2, the J gene TRBJ2-7; perhaps D is TRBD1 or TRBD2 (5 bases each). V lost 1 base, J lost 0 bases, and 13 bases lay in between. The CDR3 is made up of 16 amino acids. The germline V gene encodes CDR1 SGHAT and CDR2 FQNNGV. Using reference TRBV11-2 and TRBJ2-7 for the parts outside the CDR3, the full variable domain is EAGVAQSPRYKIIEKRQSVAFWCNPISGHATLYWYQQILGQGPKLLIQFQNNGVVDDSQLPKDRFSAERLKGVDSTLKIQPAKLEDSAVYLCASSLGDGSSSYEQYFGPGTRLTVT.

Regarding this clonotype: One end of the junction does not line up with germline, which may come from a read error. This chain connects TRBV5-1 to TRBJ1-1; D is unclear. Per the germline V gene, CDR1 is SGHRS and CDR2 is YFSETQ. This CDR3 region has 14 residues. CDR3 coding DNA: TGTGCCAGCAGCTCCCCCCCCACGAACACTGAAGCTTTCTTT. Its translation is CASSSPPTNTEAFF.

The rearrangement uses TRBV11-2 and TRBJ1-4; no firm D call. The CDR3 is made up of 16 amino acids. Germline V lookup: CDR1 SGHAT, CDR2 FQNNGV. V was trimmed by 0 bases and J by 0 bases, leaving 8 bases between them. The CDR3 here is CASSLDLASTNEKLFF. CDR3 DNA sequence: TGTGCCAGCAGCTTAGATTTAGCCTCAACTAATGAAAAACTGTTTTTT.

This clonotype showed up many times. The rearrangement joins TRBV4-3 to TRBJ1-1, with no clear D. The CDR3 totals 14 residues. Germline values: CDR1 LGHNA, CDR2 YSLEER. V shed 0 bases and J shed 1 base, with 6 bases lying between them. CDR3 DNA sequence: TGCGCCAGCAGCCAAGATTACGGGAACACTGAAGCTTTCTTT. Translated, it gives CASSQDYGNTEAFF.

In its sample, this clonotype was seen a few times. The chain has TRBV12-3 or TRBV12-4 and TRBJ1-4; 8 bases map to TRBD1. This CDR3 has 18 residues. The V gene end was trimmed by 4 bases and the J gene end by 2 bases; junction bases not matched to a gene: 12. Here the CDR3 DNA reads TGTGCCAGCAGTTCTGGACAGGGCAATTTTTGGACTAATGAAAAACTGTTTTTT. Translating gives CASSSGQGNFWTNEKLFF.

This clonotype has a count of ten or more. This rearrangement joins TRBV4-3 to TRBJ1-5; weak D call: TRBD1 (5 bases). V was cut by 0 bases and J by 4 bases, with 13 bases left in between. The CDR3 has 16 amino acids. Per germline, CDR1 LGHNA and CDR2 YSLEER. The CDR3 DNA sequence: TGCGCCAGCAGCCAAGACTGGAGGGGTACTAATCAGCCCCAGCATTTT. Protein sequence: CASSQDWRGTNQPQHF.

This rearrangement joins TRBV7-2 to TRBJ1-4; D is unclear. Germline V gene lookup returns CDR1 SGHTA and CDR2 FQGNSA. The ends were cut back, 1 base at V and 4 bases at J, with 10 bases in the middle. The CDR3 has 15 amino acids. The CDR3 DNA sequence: TGTGCCAGCAGCTTAGTAGGAGCGATTAATGAAAAACTGTTTTTT. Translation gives CASSLVGAINEKLFF.

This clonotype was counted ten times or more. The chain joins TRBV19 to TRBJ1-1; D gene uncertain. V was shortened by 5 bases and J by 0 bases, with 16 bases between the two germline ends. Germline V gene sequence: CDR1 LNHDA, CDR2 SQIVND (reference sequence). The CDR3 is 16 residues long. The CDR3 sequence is CASSQWRPTMNTEAFF. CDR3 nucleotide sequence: TGTGCCAGTAGTCAATGGAGGCCCACCATGAACACTGAAGCTTTCTTT.

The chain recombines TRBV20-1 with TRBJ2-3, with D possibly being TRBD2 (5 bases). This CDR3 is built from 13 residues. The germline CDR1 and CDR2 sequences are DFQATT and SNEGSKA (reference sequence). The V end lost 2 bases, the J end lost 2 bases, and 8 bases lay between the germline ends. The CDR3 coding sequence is TGCAGTGCTAGAAGACTATACACAGATACGCAGTATTTT. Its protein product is CSARRLYTDTQYF.

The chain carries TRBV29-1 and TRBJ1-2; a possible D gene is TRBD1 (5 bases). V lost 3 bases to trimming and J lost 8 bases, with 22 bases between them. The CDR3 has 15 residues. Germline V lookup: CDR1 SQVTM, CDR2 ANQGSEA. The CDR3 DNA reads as TGCAGCGTTGAGTCACAGGCGGCTGGATTGGGAGGCTACACCTTC. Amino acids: CSVESQAAGLGGYTF.

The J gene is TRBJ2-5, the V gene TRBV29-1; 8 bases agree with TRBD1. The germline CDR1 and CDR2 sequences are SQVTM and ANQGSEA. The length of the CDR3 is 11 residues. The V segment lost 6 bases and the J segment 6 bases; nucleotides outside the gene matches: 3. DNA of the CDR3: TGCAGCGTGACAGGGGAACAGACCCAGTACTTC. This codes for CSVTGEQTQYF.

CDR3 amino acids: CASSFLGQYYEQYF. DNA of the CDR3: TGTGCCAGCAGTTTCCTCGGACAGTACTACGAGCAGTACTTC. The rearrangement links TRBV7-6 to TRBJ2-7; D is possibly TRBD1 (6 bases). This CDR3 comprises 14 residues. Germline CDR1 is SGHVS and CDR2 is FNYEAQ. V lost 6 bases to trimming and J lost 3 bases, with 15 bases between them.

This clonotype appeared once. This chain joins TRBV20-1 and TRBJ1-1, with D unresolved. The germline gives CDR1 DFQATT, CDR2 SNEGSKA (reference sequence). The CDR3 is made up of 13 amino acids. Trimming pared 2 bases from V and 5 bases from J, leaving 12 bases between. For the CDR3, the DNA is TGCAGTGCTAGAAGGGCTAGCGGGACTGAAGCTTTCTTT. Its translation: CSARRASGTEAFF.

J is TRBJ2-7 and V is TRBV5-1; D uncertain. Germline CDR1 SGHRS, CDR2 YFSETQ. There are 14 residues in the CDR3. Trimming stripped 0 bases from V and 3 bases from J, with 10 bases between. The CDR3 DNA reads TGCGCCAGCAGCTTGGAATGGCGGATCTACGAGCAGTACTTC. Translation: CASSLEWRIYEQYF.

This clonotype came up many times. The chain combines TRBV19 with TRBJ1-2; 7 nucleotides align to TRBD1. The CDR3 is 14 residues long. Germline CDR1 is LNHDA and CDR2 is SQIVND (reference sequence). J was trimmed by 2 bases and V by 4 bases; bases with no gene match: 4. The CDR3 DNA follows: TGTGCCAGTAGTACACAGGGGCGGAACTATGGCTACACCTTC. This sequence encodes CASSTQGRNYGYTF.